This TCR beta chain stems from a study of CD8 T cells in ankylosing spondylitis. Study-level findings and limits: As reported, disease-linked clones showed significant enrichment in matched ankylosing spondylitis synovial fluid. Within ankylosing spondylitis blood, a TCR beta motif made up of roughly eight highly homologous variants appeared to be characteristic.

In its sample, this clonotype was seen a few times. Its cognate antigen is unknown. The CDR3 is 14 residues long. The germline V gene encodes CDR1 SGHVS and CDR2 FNYEAQ. V gave up 8 bases and J gave up 5 bases, with 15 bases separating them. By quantitative 5'-RACE with molecular barcodes, the TCR beta libraries were made. TCRdb independently ran MiXCR on the 5' RACE reads; one entry per CDR3 protein. Of around 230,000 distinct CDR3 sequences in the sample, around 9.2% were seen once. This receptor was identified in a male donor with ankylosing spondylitis or in good health (not recorded which). This chain joins TRBV7-6 and TRBJ1-4; D may be TRBD1 (6 bases). The source material was blood, either unsorted or a sorted T cell fraction (not recorded which). The CDR3 is CASVLGGGNEKLFF. CDR3 DNA: TGTGCCAGCGTTTTAGGGGGGGGGAATGAAAAACTGTTTTTT.